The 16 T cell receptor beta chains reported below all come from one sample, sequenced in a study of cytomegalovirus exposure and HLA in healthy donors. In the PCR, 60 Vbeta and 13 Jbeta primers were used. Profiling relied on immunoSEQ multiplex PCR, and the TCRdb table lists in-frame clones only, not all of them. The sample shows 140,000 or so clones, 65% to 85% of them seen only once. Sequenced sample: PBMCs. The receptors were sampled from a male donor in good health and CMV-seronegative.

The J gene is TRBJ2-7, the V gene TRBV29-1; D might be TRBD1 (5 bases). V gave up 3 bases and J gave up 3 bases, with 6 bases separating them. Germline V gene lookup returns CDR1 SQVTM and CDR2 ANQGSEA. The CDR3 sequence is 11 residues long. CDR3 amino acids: CSVETVYEQYF. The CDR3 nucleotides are TGCAGCGTTGAGACAGTCTACGAGCAGTACTTC.

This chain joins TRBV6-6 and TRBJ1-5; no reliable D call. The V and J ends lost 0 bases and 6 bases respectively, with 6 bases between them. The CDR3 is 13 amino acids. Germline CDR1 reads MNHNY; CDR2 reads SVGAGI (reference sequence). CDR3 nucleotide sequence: TGTGCCAGCAGTTACTCAAGAGGTCAGCCCCAGCATTTT. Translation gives CASSYSRGQPQHF.

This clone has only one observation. CDR3 in DNA: TGCGCCAGCAGCTTGGAGACAACAGGGCGGGCTGGCGGCTACACCTTC. Its translation is CASSLETTGRAGGYTF. The rearrangement joins TRBV5-1 to TRBJ1-2; a weak D match, TRBD1 (6 bases). CDR1 and CDR2 (germline): SGHRS, YFSETQ. V was cut by 0 bases and J by 8 bases, with 20 bases left in between. The CDR3 spans 16 residues.

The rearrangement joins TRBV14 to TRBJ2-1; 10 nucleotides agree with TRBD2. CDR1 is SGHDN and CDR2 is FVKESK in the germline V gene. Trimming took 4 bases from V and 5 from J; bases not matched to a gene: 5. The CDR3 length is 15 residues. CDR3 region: CASSPAGGLHNEQFF. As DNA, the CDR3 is TGTGCCAGCAGCCCAGCGGGGGGGCTCCACAATGAGCAGTTCTTC.

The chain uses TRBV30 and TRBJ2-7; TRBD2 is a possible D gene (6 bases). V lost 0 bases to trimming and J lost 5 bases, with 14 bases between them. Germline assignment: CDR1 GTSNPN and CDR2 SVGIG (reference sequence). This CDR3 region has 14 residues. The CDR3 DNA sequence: TGTGCCTGGAGTGTGGGACTTCTCGAGGACGAGCAGTACTTC. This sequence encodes CAWSVGLLEDEQYF.

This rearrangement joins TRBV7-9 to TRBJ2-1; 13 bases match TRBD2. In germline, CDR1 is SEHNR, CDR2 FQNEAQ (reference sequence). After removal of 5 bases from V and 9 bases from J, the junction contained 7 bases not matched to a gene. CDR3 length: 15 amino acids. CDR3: CASSLGLAGDSEQFF. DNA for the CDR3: TGTGCCAGCAGCCTTGGACTAGCGGGGGATTCTGAGCAGTTCTTC. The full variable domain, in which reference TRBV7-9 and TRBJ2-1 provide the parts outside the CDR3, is DTGVSQNPRHKITKRGQNVTFRCDPISEHNRLYWYRQTLGQGPEFLTYFQNEAQLEKSRLLSDRFSAERPKGSFSTLEIQRTEQGDSAMYLCASSLGLAGDSEQFFGPGTRLTVL.

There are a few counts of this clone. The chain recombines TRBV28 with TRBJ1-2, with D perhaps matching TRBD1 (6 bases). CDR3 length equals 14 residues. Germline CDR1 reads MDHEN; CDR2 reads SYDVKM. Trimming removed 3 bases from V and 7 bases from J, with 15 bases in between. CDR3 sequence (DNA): TGTGCCAGCAGTTTCACAGGGATCCGTCTTGGCTACACCTTC. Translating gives CASSFTGIRLGYTF.

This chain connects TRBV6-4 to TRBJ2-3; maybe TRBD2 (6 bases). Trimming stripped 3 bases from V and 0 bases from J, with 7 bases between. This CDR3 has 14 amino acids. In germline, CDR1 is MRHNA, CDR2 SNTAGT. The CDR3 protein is CASSERGSTDTQYF. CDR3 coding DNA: TGTGCCAGCAGTGAGCGGGGAAGCACAGATACGCAGTATTTT.

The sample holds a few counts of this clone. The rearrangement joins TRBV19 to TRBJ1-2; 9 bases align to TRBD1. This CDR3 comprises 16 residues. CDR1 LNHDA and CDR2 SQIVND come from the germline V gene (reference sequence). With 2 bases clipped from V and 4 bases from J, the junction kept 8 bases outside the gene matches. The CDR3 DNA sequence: TGTGCCAGTAGTATATCGGGACAGGGTTCGATCTATGGCTACACCTTC. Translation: CASSISGQGSIYGYTF.

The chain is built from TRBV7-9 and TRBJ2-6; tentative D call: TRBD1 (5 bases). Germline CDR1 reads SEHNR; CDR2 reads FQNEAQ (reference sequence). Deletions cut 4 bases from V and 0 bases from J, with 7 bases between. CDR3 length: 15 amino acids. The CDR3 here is CASSSQDSGANVLTF. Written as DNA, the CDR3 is TGTGCCAGCAGCTCACAGGACTCTGGGGCCAACGTCCTGACTTTC. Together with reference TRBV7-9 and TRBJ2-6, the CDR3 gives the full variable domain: DTGVSQNPRHKITKRGQNVTFRCDPISEHNRLYWYRQTLGQGPEFLTYFQNEAQLEKSRLLSDRFSAERPKGSFSTLEIQRTEQGDSAMYLCASSSQDSGANVLTFGAGSRLTVL.

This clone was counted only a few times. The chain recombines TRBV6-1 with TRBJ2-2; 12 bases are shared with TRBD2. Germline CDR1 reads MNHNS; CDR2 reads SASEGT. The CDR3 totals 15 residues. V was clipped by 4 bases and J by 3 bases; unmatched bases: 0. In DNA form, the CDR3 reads TGTGCCAGCAGTGGACTAGCGGGGGACACCGGGGAGCTGTTTTTT. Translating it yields CASSGLAGDTGELFF.

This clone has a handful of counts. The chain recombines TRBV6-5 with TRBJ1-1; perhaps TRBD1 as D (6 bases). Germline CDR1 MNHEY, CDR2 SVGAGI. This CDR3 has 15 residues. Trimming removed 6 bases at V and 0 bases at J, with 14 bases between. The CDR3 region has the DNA TGTGCCAGCAGACTGGGACACGATATGAACACTGAAGCTTTCTTT. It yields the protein CASRLGHDMNTEAFF.

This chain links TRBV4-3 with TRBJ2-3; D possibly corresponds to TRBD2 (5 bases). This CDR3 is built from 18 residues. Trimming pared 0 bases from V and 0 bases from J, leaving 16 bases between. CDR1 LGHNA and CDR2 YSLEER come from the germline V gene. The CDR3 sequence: CASSQEGGGITSTDTQYF. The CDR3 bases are TGCGCCAGCAGCCAAGAAGGAGGCGGCATAACCAGCACAGATACGCAGTATTTT.

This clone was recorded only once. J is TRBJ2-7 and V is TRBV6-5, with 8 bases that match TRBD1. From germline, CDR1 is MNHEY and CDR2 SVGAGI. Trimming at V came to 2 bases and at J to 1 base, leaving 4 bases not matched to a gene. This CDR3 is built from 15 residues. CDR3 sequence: CASSYDGQGSYEQYF. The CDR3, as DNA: TGTGCCAGCAGTTACGACGGACAGGGATCCTACGAGCAGTACTTC.

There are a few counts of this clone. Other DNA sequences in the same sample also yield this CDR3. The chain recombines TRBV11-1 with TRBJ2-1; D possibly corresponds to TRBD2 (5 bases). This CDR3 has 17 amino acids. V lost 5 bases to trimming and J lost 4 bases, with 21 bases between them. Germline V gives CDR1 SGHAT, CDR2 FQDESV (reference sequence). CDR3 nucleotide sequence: TGTGCCAGCAGCCCAAGGGATATAGGGTGGGAGTACAATGAGCAGTTCTTC. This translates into CASSPRDIGWEYNEQFF.

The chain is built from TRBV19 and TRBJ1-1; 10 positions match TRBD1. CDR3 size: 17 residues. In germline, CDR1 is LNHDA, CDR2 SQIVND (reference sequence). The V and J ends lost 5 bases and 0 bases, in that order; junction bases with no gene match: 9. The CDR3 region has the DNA TGTGCCAGTAGTGCTGGGACAGGGGCTCCCTTGAACACTGAAGCTTTCTTT. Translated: CASSAGTGAPLNTEAFF.